Shown below are 21 T cell receptor beta chains from a single sample sequenced in a study of blood T cell repertoires in COVID-19. The repertoire was sequenced with immunoSEQ multiplex PCR; TCRdb's copy has only in-frame clones and lacks some. This table has 150,000 to 200,000 clones, roughly four fifths appearing once. The source material was peripheral blood. These TCRs come from a human donor with acute or convalescent COVID-19. The donor label of this sample is uncertain.

This chain links TRBV9 with TRBJ2-5; the match to TRBD2 covers 16 bases. CDR1 and CDR2 from the germline V gene are SGDLS and YYNGEE. J gave up 4 bases and V 7 bases, and 10 bases lay outside the gene matches. The length of the CDR3 is 17 residues. The CDR3 DNA reads TGTGCCAGCCCCCCGGGACTAGCGGGGGGGCTCCGAGAGACCCAGTACTTC. Amino acids: CASPPGLAGGLRETQYF.

V and J are TRBV19 and TRBJ1-6, with D possibly being TRBD1 (6 bases). V dropped 3 bases and J dropped 8 bases, with 14 bases sitting between them. The germline V gene has CDR1 LNHDA and CDR2 SQIVND (reference sequence). CDR3 length: 15 residues. In nucleotides, the CDR3 is TGTGCCAGTAGTATTTGGTACAGGGATGATTCACCCCTCCACTTT. It translates to CASSIWYRDDSPLHF.

The sample holds one count of this clone. This chain joins TRBV9 and TRBJ2-3, with 7 bases lining up with TRBD1. Germline V gives CDR1 SGDLS, CDR2 YYNGEE. The CDR3 is 13 residues long. The V and J ends lost 4 bases and 4 bases, in that order; junction bases with no gene match: 3. In DNA, the CDR3 is TGTGCCAGCAGCCGGACAGGACCAGATACGCAGTATTTT. It translates to CASSRTGPDTQYF.

The rearrangement links TRBV19 to TRBJ2-3; weak D call: TRBD1 (6 bases). The germline CDR1 and CDR2 sequences are LNHDA and SQIVND (reference sequence). V was clipped by 7 bases and J by 5 bases, with 19 bases between them. The CDR3 consists of 15 residues. The CDR3 DNA sequence: TGTGCCAGTAAGGGCCGGGGCAGGGGAATAGATACGCAGTATTTT. Amino acids: CASKGRGRGIDTQYF.

The gene calls are TRBV7-3 and TRBJ2-1, with TRBD2 matching 9 bases. The germline V gene encodes CDR1 SGHTA and CDR2 FQGTGA. The CDR3 totals 16 residues. Trimming cost V 0 bases and J 4 bases; bases outside gene matches: 4. CDR3 in amino acids: CASSLTPLAGYNEQFF. The CDR3, as DNA: TGTGCCAGCAGCTTAACCCCCCTAGCGGGATACAATGAGCAGTTCTTC.

The V gene is TRBV12-2, the J gene TRBJ2-7; the table assigns TRBD1, which was not confirmed against the DNA. TRBV12-2 is described as a pseudogene. The CDR3 extends over 17 amino acids. DNA of the CDR3: TGTGCAAGTCGCTTAGGTGGGCCGACAGGGTGGGGCTACGAGCAGTACTTC. Protein sequence: CASRLGGPTGWGYEQYF.

The chain carries TRBV12-3 or TRBV12-4 and TRBJ2-7, with D possibly matching TRBD2 (6 bases). This CDR3 spans 13 amino acids. The ends were cut back, 2 bases at V and 5 bases at J, with 10 bases in the middle. The CDR3 coding sequence is TGTGCCAGCAGTTTAAATGGGGGGAACGAGCAGTACTTC. Encoded protein: CASSLNGGNEQYF.

V is TRBV18 and J is TRBJ2-3; D unresolved. CDR3 length: 12 residues. Looked up from germline, CDR1 is KGHSH and CDR2 is LQKENI. V lost 2 bases, J lost 10 bases, and 10 bases lay in between. In nucleotides, the CDR3 is TGTGCCAGCTCACCAACAGAAGTTTCGCAGTATTTT. Protein: CASSPTEVSQYF. Looking up the rest from reference TRBV18 and TRBJ2-3 gives the full variable domain: NAGVMQNPRHLVRRRGQEARLRCSPMKGHSHVYWYRQLPEEGLKFMVYLQKENIIDESGMPKERFSAEFPKEGPSILRIQQVVRGDSAAYFCASSPTEVSQYFGPGTRLTVL.

As DNA, the CDR3 is TGTGCCAGCAGTTTGCCGGTCCCCTACGAGCAGTACTTC. Amino acid sequence: CASSLPVPYEQYF. This chain connects TRBV28 to TRBJ2-7; D unclear. V lost 3 bases and J lost 2, with 8 bases in between. Looked up from germline, CDR1 is MDHEN and CDR2 is SYDVKM. CDR3 length: 13 amino acids.

This rearrangement joins TRBV28 to TRBJ1-2; the D is unclear. Germline assignment: CDR1 MDHEN and CDR2 SYDVKM. The CDR3 has 13 residues. Trimming removed 4 bases at V and 10 bases at J, with 16 bases between. The CDR3 reads CASSYPDPEDYTF. The CDR3 DNA follows: TGTGCCAGCAGTTACCCAGACCCAGAGGACTACACCTTC.

CDR3 nucleotides: TGTGCCAGTACTCGCGGGACCTACTCCTACAATGAGCAGTTCTTC. Translating it yields CASTRGTYSYNEQFF. The J gene is TRBJ2-1, the V gene TRBV19, with a weak D call TRBD2 (6 bases). Germline V gene lookup returns CDR1 LNHDA and CDR2 SQIVND (reference sequence). V shed 7 bases and J shed 0 bases, with 13 bases lying between them. This CDR3 has 15 residues. The whole variable domain, remainder taken from reference TRBV19 and TRBJ2-1, is DGGITQSPKYLFRKEGQNVTLSCEQNLNHDAMYWYRQDPGQGLRLIYYSQIVNDFQKGDIAEGYSVSREKKESFPLTVTSAQKNPTAFYLCASTRGTYSYNEQFFGPGTRLTVL.

The chain has TRBV5-1 and TRBJ1-2; D perhaps matches TRBD1 (6 bases). Per germline, CDR1 SGHRS and CDR2 YFSETQ. The CDR3 spans 15 residues. Trimming took off 0 bases at V and 3 bases at J, with 12 bases between the two ends. The CDR3 loop is CASSLEGGQDYGYTF. DNA for the CDR3: TGCGCCAGCAGCTTGGAGGGGGGGCAAGACTATGGCTACACCTTC. Full variable domain (outside the CDR3, taken from reference TRBV5-1 and TRBJ1-2): KAGVTQTPRYLIKTRGQQVTLSCSPISGHRSVSWYQQTPGQGLQFLFEYFSETQRNKGNFPGRFSGRQFSNSRSEMNVSTLELGDSALYLCASSLEGGQDYGYTFGSGTRLTVV.

The chain uses TRBV19 and TRBJ1-2; the match to TRBD1 covers 7 bases. The CDR3 is 14 amino acids. V was pared by 5 bases and J by 3 bases, with 6 bases of the junction left unmatched. Germline CDR1 reads LNHDA; CDR2 reads SQIVND (reference sequence). CDR3 coding DNA: TGTGCCAGTAGTCCACAGGGGCGGGACTATGGCTACACCTTC. This codes for CASSPQGRDYGYTF.

V and J are TRBV7-2 and TRBJ2-3, with D possibly matching TRBD2 (6 bases). The V end lost 2 bases, the J end lost 0 bases, and 12 bases lay between the germline ends. Germline values: CDR1 SGHTA, CDR2 FQGNSA. This CDR3 is 16 amino acids long. The CDR3 spells CASSLIGGISTDTQYF. CDR3 coding DNA: TGTGCCAGCAGCTTAATTGGCGGGATAAGCACAGATACGCAGTATTTT.

The V and J genes are TRBV6-1 and TRBJ1-5; D gene ambiguous. In germline, CDR1 is MNHNS, CDR2 SASEGT. V dropped 1 base and J dropped 0 bases, with 7 bases sitting between them. This CDR3 has 15 residues. CDR3 nucleotide sequence: TGTGCCAGCAGTGAAGGCAGGTATAGCAATCAGCCCCAGCATTTT. As protein: CASSEGRYSNQPQHF.

The chain has TRBV5-1 and TRBJ2-3; TRBD1 aligns across 12 bases. The CDR3 runs to 19 residues. Germline lookup yields CDR1 SGHRS and CDR2 YFSETQ. V trimming: 5 bases; J trimming: 0 bases; junction bases outside the gene matches: 13. CDR3 residues: CASSRSGTGGAYSTDTQYF. CDR3 nucleotide sequence: TGCGCCAGCAGTCGGAGCGGGACAGGGGGCGCTTACAGCACAGATACGCAGTATTTT.

This rearrangement joins TRBV3-1 (or the pseudogene TRBV3-2) to TRBJ1-6; no firm D call. Trimming took 4 bases from V and 0 from J, leaving 19 bases between them. From germline, CDR1 is LGHDT and CDR2 YNNKEL (reference sequence). The length of the CDR3 is 19 residues. The CDR3 nucleotides read TGTGCCAGCAGCCCATTTTACCCGGATGCTAGCTCCTATAATTCACCCCTCCACTTT. This codes for CASSPFYPDASSYNSPLHF.

The chain employs TRBV19 and TRBJ2-2, with 9 bases fitting TRBD1. CDR1 and CDR2 (germline): LNHDA, SQIVND (reference sequence). CDR3 length equals 15 residues. V trimming: 5 bases; J trimming: 7 bases; junction bases outside the gene matches: 8. CDR3 loop: CASSFTGTGFGELFF. In DNA form, the CDR3 reads TGTGCCAGTAGTTTCACCGGGACAGGGTTCGGGGAGCTGTTTTTT.

The chain is built from TRBV6-6 and TRBJ2-5; 12 bases map to TRBD2. Per germline, CDR1 MNHNY and CDR2 SVGAGI (reference sequence). The CDR3 runs to 14 residues. Trimming removed 0 bases from V and 8 bases from J; junction bases left unmatched: 1. CDR3 bases: TGTGCCAGCAGTTACTCCGGACTAGCGGGAACCCAGTACTTC. Encoded protein: CASSYSGLAGTQYF.

This clone was counted between two and nine times. The rearrangement links TRBV5-6 to TRBJ2-7; 8 nucleotides match TRBD2. With V trimmed by 4 bases and J by 0 bases, 12 bases remained unmatched. Germline V gives CDR1 SGHDT, CDR2 YYEEEE. The CDR3 runs to 17 residues. DNA of the CDR3: TGTGCCAGCAGCCTGAGGTCACTAGCGGTGAGCTCCTACGAGCAGTACTTC. Its protein product is CASSLRSLAVSSYEQYF.

There are a few counts of this clone. V gene TRBV11-3 combines with J gene TRBJ2-7; a weak D match, TRBD1 (5 bases). Germline CDR1 SGHNT, CDR2 YENEEA. Deletions cut 2 bases from V and 0 bases from J, with 14 bases between. This CDR3 comprises 16 residues. CDR3: CASSLIAGDSSYEQYF. The CDR3, as DNA: TGTGCCAGCAGCTTAATCGCAGGCGACAGCTCCTACGAGCAGTACTTC. The variable domain in full, completed from reference TRBV11-3 and TRBJ2-7, reads EAGVVQSPRYKIIEKKQPVAFWCNPISGHNTLYWYLQNLGQGPELLIRYENEEAVDDSQLPKDRFSAERLKGVDSTLKIQPAELGDSAVYLCASSLIAGDSSYEQYFGPGTRLTVT.